This entry is about one TCR beta chain. Some clones are missing from TCRdb's copy, which holds only in-frame ones; the method was immunoSEQ multiplex PCR. Seen here are around 2.1 million clones, more than 90% observed once, and the top ten hold roughly 0.13%. This record belongs to a study of shared clonotypes between healthy human individuals. The CDR3 has 15 residues. Looked up from germline, CDR1 is KGHSH and CDR2 is LQKENI. Trimming cost V 4 bases and J 5 bases; bases outside gene matches: 3. CD45RA+ naive and CD45RA-negative memory subsets were separated from CD4+ cells. The chain links TRBV18 to TRBJ1-6; 9 positions agree with TRBD1. This TCR derives from a young man in good health. The sequenced material came from naive CD4+ T cells sorted from blood. The subset here: CD45RA+ positively selected. Written as DNA, the CDR3 is TGTGCCAGCTCACTCGGGACAGGGAATAATTCACCCCTCCACTTT. Translated: CASSLGTGNNSPLHF.